The 2 T cell receptor beta chains reported below all come from one sample, sequenced in a study of OX40 agonist ivuxolimab in advanced cancers. Profiled with immunoSEQ multiplex PCR; TCRdb holds only in-frame clones, not every one. The sample comprises some 77,000 clones, about 88% of which are singletons, and around 1% rests with the top ten. The sample in question was CD4+ or CD8+ T cells sorted from blood, obtained in a trial of the OX40 agonist ivuxolimab. The source of these receptors is an adult with an advanced solid tumor such as melanoma, head and neck, liver or kidney cancer.

The chain links TRBV5-4 to TRBJ1-5, with unresolved D. This CDR3 spans 13 amino acids. Per germline, CDR1 SGHNT and CDR2 YYREEE (reference sequence). V was clipped by 2 bases and J by 3 bases, with 6 bases between them. CDR3 sequence: CASSFDHNQPQHF. The CDR3 nucleotides are TGTGCCAGCAGCTTTGACCACAATCAGCCCCAGCATTTT.

The table lists this clone with a few counts. The chain carries TRBV19 and TRBJ1-3, with 8 bases that match TRBD1. The junction had 8 bases not matched to a gene; V was cut back by 3 bases and J by 4 bases. Germline V gene lookup returns CDR1 LNHDA and CDR2 SQIVND (reference sequence). The CDR3 is 16 amino acids. The CDR3 nucleotides read TGTGCCAGTAGTATGCCGGGACAGGTGATGGGAAACACCATATATTTT. Its translation is CASSMPGQVMGNTIYF.